This note documents a single T cell receptor (beta chain) sequence. Using immunoSEQ multiplex PCR, the repertoire was profiled, and TCRdb retains in-frame clones only, with some absent. The repertoire holds roughly 340,000 clones, with roughly nine tenths as singletons. This record comes from a study of blood T cell repertoires in COVID-19. About the research overall: The analysed material was cDNA or gDNA that came from T cells, B-cell-depleted T cells, or PBMCs.

Cohort placement rested on clinical history that participants reported themselves. Recovered status applied to Cohort 3 donors who had two consecutive negative PCRs. It also applied to those with clearance or with symptom resolution. With V trimmed by 6 bases and J by 4 bases, 4 bases remained unmatched. Germline assignment: CDR1 SNHLY and CDR2 FYNNEI. CDR3 length: 15 amino acids. V usage is TRBV2 and J usage is TRBJ2-7; 15 nucleotides match TRBD2. The source material was PBMCs or T cells enriched from blood (not recorded which). The TCR comes from a man aged 18-30 years who had recovered from COVID-19. This CDR3 is CASRPGTSGGYEQYF. In DNA form, the CDR3 reads TGTGCCAGCAGGCCAGGGACTAGCGGGGGGTACGAGCAGTACTTC.